This passage covers 7 T cell receptor beta chains from one sample sequenced in a study of cytomegalovirus exposure and HLA in healthy donors. 13 Jbeta primers and 60 Vbeta primers were used for the PCR. Method: immunoSEQ multiplex PCR; TCRdb's copy keeps in-frame clones and lacks some. The sample shows 160,000 or so clones, roughly 88% of them seen only once. The sequencing input was PBMCs. The receptors shown here come from a man aged 50 or older in good health and CMV-seropositive.

The genes are TRBV15 and TRBJ2-3; 7 bases match TRBD1. The germline V gene encodes CDR1 LNHNV and CDR2 YYDKDF (reference sequence). The CDR3 loop spans 17 amino acids. V shed 2 bases, J shed 4 bases, and the junction held 12 bases outside the gene matches. The CDR3: CATSRSPGQFSSDTQYF. CDR3 bases: TGTGCCACCAGCAGATCACCGGGACAGTTTTCATCAGATACGCAGTATTTT.

The chain employs TRBV6-5 and TRBJ2-4; 8 bases line up with TRBD2. From germline, CDR1 is MNHEY and CDR2 SVGAGI. Trimming took 5 bases from V and 9 from J; bases not matched to a gene: 12. The CDR3 loop spans 15 amino acids. The CDR3 nucleotides are TGTGCCAGCAGTGCACAGGGCCTGGCGGGGGGCATTCAGTACTTC. It codes for CASSAQGLAGGIQYF.

This clone came up a few times. Written as DNA, the CDR3 is TGTGCCAGTACTAATAGCCGACTAGCGGGGAGCACCGGGGAGCTGTTTTTT. It codes for CASTNSRLAGSTGELFF. V gene TRBV19 combines with J gene TRBJ2-2; 11 bases align to TRBD2. CDR3 length: 17 residues. Germline trimming cut 7 bases from V and 4 bases from J; bases unmatched to any gene: 11. The germline CDR1 and CDR2 sequences are LNHDA and SQIVND (reference sequence).

The V gene is TRBV5-1, the J gene TRBJ2-1; perhaps TRBD2 as D (5 bases). Looked up from germline, CDR1 is SGHRS and CDR2 is YFSETQ. This CDR3 spans 16 amino acids. The V and J ends lost 3 bases and 0 bases respectively, with 13 bases between them. The CDR3 protein is CASSSLEGSSYNEQFF. In DNA, the CDR3 is TGCGCCAGCAGCTCCCTCGAGGGTAGCTCCTACAATGAGCAGTTCTTC.

The chain has TRBV11-2 and TRBJ1-4, with D possibly TRBD1 on 6 matching bases. This CDR3 contains 16 residues. The germline V and J ends were trimmed by 0 bases and 7 bases, with 15 bases remaining between them. Germline V gene lookup returns CDR1 SGHAT and CDR2 FQNNGV. DNA of the CDR3: TGTGCCAGCAGCTTAGAAGGGGGTCGGGGTCCTGAAAAACTGTTTTTT. Its protein product is CASSLEGGRGPEKLFF.

The chain joins TRBV6-5 to TRBJ1-1; 8 bases match TRBD1. The length of the CDR3 is 15 residues. Trimming took 4 bases from V and 11 from J; bases not matched to a gene: 15. The germline V gene has CDR1 MNHEY and CDR2 SVGAGI. The CDR3 coding sequence is TGTGCCAGCAGTTCCCGGACAGGGCAAACCGGTACGGCTTTCTTT. Amino acid sequence: CASSSRTGQTGTAFF.

Here the CDR3 reads CASSQELAGPQYV. The CDR3 region has the DNA TGCGCCAGCAGCCAAGAACTAGCGGGCCCTCAGTACGTC. V and J are TRBV4-1 and TRBJ2-7, with TRBD2 matching 9 bases. CDR1 and CDR2 (germline): MGHRA, YSYEKL. CDR3 size: 13 residues. V trimming: 0 bases; J trimming: 10 bases; junction bases outside the gene matches: 4.